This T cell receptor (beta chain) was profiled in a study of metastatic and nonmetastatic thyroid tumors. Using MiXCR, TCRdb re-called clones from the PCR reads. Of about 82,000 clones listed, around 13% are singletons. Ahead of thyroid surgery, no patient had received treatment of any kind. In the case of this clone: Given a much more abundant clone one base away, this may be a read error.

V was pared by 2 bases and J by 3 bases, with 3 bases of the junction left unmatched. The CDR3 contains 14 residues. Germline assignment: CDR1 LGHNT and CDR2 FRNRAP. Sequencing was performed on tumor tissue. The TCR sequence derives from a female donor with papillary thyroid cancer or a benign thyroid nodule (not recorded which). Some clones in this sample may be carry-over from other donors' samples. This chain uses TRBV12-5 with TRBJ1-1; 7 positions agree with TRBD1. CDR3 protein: CASGLHGTDTEAFF. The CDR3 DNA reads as TGTGCTAGTGGTTTGCACGGGACAGACACTGAAGCTTTCTTT.